Below are 28 T cell receptor beta chains sequenced from a single sample in a study of T cell responses to AZD1222 COVID-19 vaccine. Sequenced by immunoSEQ multiplex PCR; TCRdb stores in-frame clones only, minus some. The data show approximately 110,000 clones, roughly nine tenths seen once. The specimen was peripheral blood, collected on day 0 of AZD1222 vaccination. These receptor sequences come from an adult in good health.

The chain recombines TRBV6-2 or TRBV6-3 with TRBJ2-3; TRBD1 matches 9 bases. Trimming cost V 4 bases and J 1 base; bases outside gene matches: 6. The CDR3 runs to 16 residues. Germline lookup yields CDR1 MNHEY and CDR2 SVGEGT. The CDR3 bases are TGTGCCAGCAGTTTGGGACAGGGTCGACGCACAGATACGCAGTATTTT. This codes for CASSLGQGRRTDTQYF.

This chain joins TRBV5-1 and TRBJ2-5; 8 nucleotides line up with TRBD2. Looked up from germline, CDR1 is SGHRS and CDR2 is YFSETQ. V was clipped by 3 bases and J by 5 bases; unmatched bases: 6. This CDR3 is built from 14 residues. The CDR3 reads CASSSEPGGETQYF. Written as DNA, the CDR3 is TGCGCCAGCAGCTCGGAACCGGGGGGGGAGACCCAGTACTTC.

This clone was detected once. The V call is TRBV7-9, the J call TRBJ1-2; D not resolved. V lost 5 bases, J lost 3 bases, and 16 bases lay in between. The CDR3 covers 15 residues. The germline V gene has CDR1 SEHNR and CDR2 FQNEAQ (reference sequence). The chain's CDR3 is CASSDFYQIDYGYTF. CDR3 in DNA: TGTGCCAGCAGCGACTTTTATCAGATCGACTATGGCTACACCTTC.

The chain couples TRBV27 to TRBJ1-1; 9 bases match TRBD1. The germline V gene encodes CDR1 MNHEY and CDR2 SMNVEV (reference sequence). The J segment lost 3 bases and the V segment lost 2 bases, leaving 4 bases of the junction unmatched. The CDR3 spans 15 residues. The CDR3 region has the DNA TGTGCCAGCAGTTTAGGGACAGGGATGGACACTGAAGCTTTCTTT. Protein sequence: CASSLGTGMDTEAFF.

The chain couples TRBV11-3 to TRBJ2-1, with 9 bases fitting TRBD2. The germline V gene has CDR1 SGHNT and CDR2 YENEEA. The CDR3 is 14 amino acids. V shed 2 bases, J shed 7 bases, and the junction held 3 bases outside the gene matches. The CDR3 region is CASSLQRGVNEQFF. The CDR3 coding sequence is TGTGCCAGCAGCTTACAGCGGGGGGTTAATGAGCAGTTCTTC.

The CDR3 DNA is TGTGCCAGTAGTCGGCGGCCCCTCGAGCCAGGGCCCTATCAGCCCCAGCATTTT. This sequence encodes CASSRRPLEPGPYQPQHF. V is TRBV19 and J is TRBJ1-5; D might be TRBD1 (5 bases). The CDR3 spans 18 residues. Trimming left V 5 bases short and J 5 bases short, with 25 bases between. Germline V gene data show CDR1 as LNHDA and CDR2 as SQIVND (reference sequence).

This chain uses TRBV6-1 with TRBJ1-3; D is ambiguous. Trimming pared 3 bases from V and 4 bases from J, leaving 10 bases between. This CDR3 contains 14 residues. The germline gives CDR1 MNHNS, CDR2 SASEGT. Here the CDR3 reads CASSDDIFGNTIYF. The DNA of the CDR3 is TGTGCCAGCAGTGACGACATATTCGGAAACACCATATATTTT.

This chain links TRBV7-2 with TRBJ2-3, with TRBD1 matching over 7 bases. The germline V gene has CDR1 SGHTA and CDR2 FQGNSA. With V trimmed by 5 bases and J by 0 bases, 2 bases remained unmatched. The CDR3 is made up of 14 amino acids. For the CDR3, the DNA is TGTGCCAGCAGCCGGGACAGTAGCACAGATACGCAGTATTTT. It codes for CASSRDSSTDTQYF.

J is TRBJ1-5 and V is TRBV18; 7 nucleotides match TRBD1. Losses at the gene ends were 1 base for V and 7 bases for J; bases not matched to a gene: 4. CDR1 KGHSH and CDR2 LQKENI come from the germline V gene. CDR3 size: 14 residues. The CDR3 region has the DNA TGTGCCAGCTCACCACAGGCAGGGGGACAGCCCCAGCATTTT. Translating it yields CASSPQAGGQPQHF.

This clone was seen more than once but under ten times. The V call is TRBV6-1, the J call TRBJ1-6; no reliable D call. Germline CDR1 MNHNS, CDR2 SASEGT. Trimming removed 1 base at V and 10 bases at J, with 5 bases between. This CDR3 is built from 12 residues. The CDR3 sequence: CASSEGLSPLHF. In nucleotides, the CDR3 is TGTGCCAGCAGTGAAGGATTATCACCCCTCCACTTT.

The genes are TRBV7-3 and TRBJ2-3; 10 nucleotides line up with TRBD1. This CDR3 has 16 amino acids. Germline V lookup: CDR1 SGHTA, CDR2 FQGTGA. Unmatched junction bases numbered 11, after V lost 7 bases and J lost 4 bases. The CDR3 region has the DNA TGTGCCAGCACTCCGGGACAGGGGTTCCCTCCAGATACGCAGTATTTT. Its protein product is CASTPGQGFPPDTQYF.

V is TRBV5-6 and J is TRBJ2-1, with 8 bases matching TRBD2. Per germline, CDR1 SGHDT and CDR2 YYEEEE. This CDR3 spans 15 amino acids. J lost 4 bases, V lost 2 bases, and 5 bases had no gene match. CDR3 DNA: TGTGCCAGCAGCTTAACGGGGGGGCAGTACAATGAGCAGTTCTTC. Amino acid sequence: CASSLTGGQYNEQFF.

V is TRBV18 and J is TRBJ1-1; D remains unclear. The ends were cut back, 2 bases at V and 3 bases at J, with 7 bases in the middle. The CDR3 is 13 residues long. The germline CDR1 and CDR2 sequences are KGHSH and LQKENI. Here the CDR3 reads CASSPSGDTEAFF. DNA of the CDR3: TGTGCCAGCTCACCAAGTGGGGACACTGAAGCTTTCTTT.

This clone was counted a single time. The CDR3 spells CASSPTGVNTEAFF. The DNA for the CDR3 is TGTGCCAGCAGCCCTACAGGGGTGAACACTGAAGCTTTCTTT. The chain is built from TRBV7-9 and TRBJ1-1; TRBD1 agrees at 7 bases. The germline gives CDR1 SEHNR, CDR2 FQNEAQ (reference sequence). Trimming removed 5 bases from V and 0 bases from J; junction bases left unmatched: 3. This CDR3 is 14 amino acids long.

The rearrangement links TRBV29-1 to TRBJ1-6, with 10 bases aligning to TRBD1. The J segment lost 5 bases and the V segment lost 7 bases, leaving 5 bases of the junction unmatched. The CDR3 sequence is 14 residues long. The germline V gene encodes CDR1 SQVTM and CDR2 ANQGSEA. This CDR3 is CSALGQGDNSPLHF. The CDR3 nucleotides read TGCAGCGCCCTAGGACAGGGGGATAATTCACCCCTCCACTTT.

This chain links TRBV7-9 with TRBJ1-6; unclear D gene. The length of the CDR3 is 14 residues. V was shortened by 4 bases and J by 6 bases, with 10 bases between the two germline ends. Per germline, CDR1 SEHNR and CDR2 FQNEAQ (reference sequence). Written as DNA, the CDR3 is TGTGCCAGCAGCTCCGGACGGCCTAATTCACCCCTCCACTTT. The encoded protein is CASSSGRPNSPLHF. The whole variable domain, remainder taken from reference TRBV7-9 and TRBJ1-6, is DTGVSQNPRHKITKRGQNVTFRCDPISEHNRLYWYRQTLGQGPEFLTYFQNEAQLEKSRLLSDRFSAERPKGSFSTLEIQRTEQGDSAMYLCASSSGRPNSPLHFGNGTRLTVT.

In this sample, this clone turned up a few times. The CDR3 loop reads CASSVGWGRQFLFF. As DNA, the CDR3 is TGTGCCAGCAGCGTAGGTTGGGGACGGCAGTTTCTGTTTTTT. V is TRBV9 and J is TRBJ1-4; tentative D call: TRBD1 (5 bases). Germline V gives CDR1 SGDLS, CDR2 YYNGEE. The CDR3 is 14 residues long. Trimming shortened V by 0 bases and J by 14 bases, and 17 bases separated the two germline ends.

The chain employs TRBV7-3 and TRBJ2-1, with a possible D match to TRBD1 (5 bases). V lost 3 bases to trimming and J lost 2 bases, with 8 bases between them. CDR3 length: 14 residues. The germline V gene has CDR1 SGHTA and CDR2 FQGTGA. The CDR3 loop is CASSLGRTYNEQFF. In nucleotides, the CDR3 is TGTGCCAGCAGCTTGGGGCGGACCTACAATGAGCAGTTCTTC.

This clone was seen a single time. The chain uses TRBV18 and TRBJ2-2, with 12 bases identical to TRBD2. V lost 8 bases to trimming and J lost 4 bases; unmatched junction nucleotides: 11. Per germline, CDR1 KGHSH and CDR2 LQKENI. This CDR3 is built from 17 residues. The CDR3 DNA follows: TGTGCCAGCCTCGGACTAGCGGGGATGCGTAGCACCGGGGAGCTGTTTTTT. Protein sequence: CASLGLAGMRSTGELFF.

The J gene is TRBJ2-1, the V gene TRBV28; D may be TRBD2 (6 bases). Germline V gene sequence: CDR1 MDHEN, CDR2 SYDVKM. The germline V and J ends were trimmed by 11 bases and 4 bases, with 21 bases remaining between them. The CDR3 length is 15 residues. DNA for the CDR3: TGTGCCCTCACGCCCCCGGGAGTACCTTACAATGAGCAGTTCTTC. Translation: CALTPPGVPYNEQFF.

The rearrangement links TRBV18 to TRBJ1-5; D perhaps matches TRBD1 (6 bases). The germline gives CDR1 KGHSH, CDR2 LQKENI. This CDR3 spans 13 amino acids. Trimming cost V 2 bases and J 8 bases, with 10 bases left between them. The CDR3 spells CASSPNREKPQHF. The DNA of the CDR3 is TGTGCCAGCTCACCAAACAGGGAGAAGCCCCAGCATTTT.

The V gene is TRBV28, the J gene TRBJ1-2, with 7 bases aligning to TRBD1. This CDR3 has 13 residues. Germline lookup yields CDR1 MDHEN and CDR2 SYDVKM. Trimming cost V 4 bases and J 5 bases; bases outside gene matches: 4. DNA of the CDR3: TGTGCCAGCAGTTATGACAGGGCGTATGGCTACACCTTC. Residues: CASSYDRAYGYTF.

In this sample, this clone turned up once. This chain uses TRBV18 with TRBJ2-3; D is uncertain. The CDR3 is 14 residues long. Germline loops: CDR1 KGHSH, CDR2 LQKENI. The ends were cut back, 2 bases at V and 0 bases at J, with 6 bases in the middle. The CDR3: CASSPGPSTDTQYF. For the CDR3, the DNA is TGTGCCAGCTCACCAGGGCCAAGCACAGATACGCAGTATTTT. Full variable domain (remainder filled in from reference TRBV18 and TRBJ2-3): NAGVMQNPRHLVRRRGQEARLRCSPMKGHSHVYWYRQLPEEGLKFMVYLQKENIIDESGMPKERFSAEFPKEGPSILRIQQVVRGDSAAYFCASSPGPSTDTQYFGPGTRLTVL.

CDR3 sequence reads: CASSQDWNTGELFF. The CDR3 DNA reads TGTGCCAGCAGCCAAGATTGGAACACCGGGGAGCTGTTTTTT. This chain joins TRBV3-1 (or the pseudogene TRBV3-2) and TRBJ2-2; no definite D call. The germline CDR1 and CDR2 sequences are LGHDT and YNNKEL (reference sequence). The CDR3 loop spans 14 amino acids. V was clipped by 0 bases and J by 1 base, with 3 bases between them.

This clone was detected only once. The J gene is TRBJ1-4, the V gene TRBV9; the D gene is possibly TRBD1 (6 bases). The CDR3 loop spans 16 amino acids. Between the trimmed V and J ends, which lost 0 bases and 4 bases, there was a span of 13 bases. The germline V gene encodes CDR1 SGDLS and CDR2 YYNGEE. The DNA for the CDR3 is TGTGCCAGCAGCGTAGCTGGGGGCTATGGTAATGAAAAACTGTTTTTT. Encoded protein: CASSVAGGYGNEKLFF. Full variable domain (outside the CDR3, taken from reference TRBV9 and TRBJ1-4): DSGVTQTPKHLITATGQRVTLRCSPRSGDLSVYWYQQSLDQGLQFLIQYYNGEERAKGNILERFSAQQFPDLHSELNLSSLELGDSALYFCASSVAGGYGNEKLFFGSGTQLSVL.

This clone was seen once. The chain has TRBV18 and TRBJ2-5, with 13 bases that match TRBD2. The CDR3 covers 16 residues. J gave up 2 bases and V 0 bases, and 0 bases lay outside the gene matches. CDR1 KGHSH and CDR2 LQKENI come from the germline V gene. For the CDR3, the DNA is TGTGCCAGCTCACCACCGACTAGCGGGAGGCAAGAGACCCAGTACTTC. Translated, it gives CASSPPTSGRQETQYF.

The V gene is TRBV7-9, the J gene TRBJ2-1; D not certain. CDR1 and CDR2 from the germline V gene are SEHNR and FQNEAQ (reference sequence). V was shortened by 3 bases and J by 10 bases, with 7 bases between the two germline ends. CDR3 length equals 11 residues. CDR3 region: CASSFVGEQFF. The CDR3 DNA reads as TGTGCCAGCAGCTTCGTGGGGGAGCAGTTCTTC.

This chain joins TRBV6-1 and TRBJ2-1; 8 bases align to TRBD1. Germline CDR1 reads MNHNS; CDR2 reads SASEGT. The CDR3 totals 16 residues. Trimming removed 1 base from V and 3 bases from J; junction bases left unmatched: 5. This CDR3 reads CASSEGAGGDYNEQFF. The DNA of the CDR3 is TGTGCCAGCAGTGAAGGGGCAGGGGGCGACTACAATGAGCAGTTCTTC.